One and the same sample provided the 8 T cell receptor beta chains below, sequenced in a study of human T cells and chemical hapten exposure. Time point described: patch test 2, 6 weeks after DPC sensitization. This sample's treatment: therapeutic diphenylcyclopropenone sensitization with weekly scalp DPC. MiXCR was run by TCRdb on the RACE reads, yielding one entry per CDR3 protein. The sample lists just over 350,000 distinct CDR3 sequences; about 6.3% were seen once. The input for sequencing was whole blood, taken in connection with sensitization to the hapten diphenylcyclopropenone (DPC). Receptors originate from a woman aged 18-29 years with alopecia areata. Some clones in this sample may be carry-over from other donors' samples.

At least ten counts were recorded for this clonotype. The gene calls are TRBV29-1 and TRBJ1-1; D is possibly TRBD1 (6 bases). V was clipped by 7 bases and J by 1 base, with 7 bases between them. CDR1 is SQVTM and CDR2 is ANQGSEA in the germline V gene. The CDR3 has 11 residues. In DNA, the CDR3 is TGCAGCGGGACAGAGAACACTGAAGCTTTCTTT. Translated, it gives CSGTENTEAFF.

This chain joins TRBV28 and TRBJ2-1; either TRBD1 or TRBD2 may fit D (5 bases each). CDR1 MDHEN and CDR2 SYDVKM come from the germline V gene. The CDR3 contains 18 residues. V was shortened by 1 base and J by 8 bases, with 24 bases between the two germline ends. This CDR3 is CASSLYGAVLGPPDEQFF. The CDR3 DNA reads TGTGCCAGCAGTTTATACGGGGCGGTGTTAGGGCCCCCTGATGAGCAGTTCTTC.

This clonotype was counted only a few times. This chain connects TRBV5-1 to TRBJ2-3, with TRBD1 matching over 7 bases. This CDR3 comprises 14 residues. Germline V gene data show CDR1 as SGHRS and CDR2 as YFSETQ. V lost 7 bases and J lost 1; bases outside the gene matches: 6. The CDR3 DNA reads TGCGCCAGCGCAGGGGACAGTCGCACAGATACGCAGTATTTT. It translates to CASAGDSRTDTQYF.

There are many counts of this clonotype. The chain has TRBV21-1 and TRBJ1-1. TRBV21-1 is classified as a pseudogene. The CDR3 is 14 residues long. CDR3 region: CASSPRVVNTEAFF. DNA of the CDR3: TGTGCCAGCAGCCCAAGGGTCGTGAACACTGAAGCTTTCTTT.

This chain connects TRBV6-6 to TRBJ1-5; a possible D gene is TRBD1 (6 bases). Trimming shortened V by 6 bases and J by 3 bases, and 15 bases separated the two germline ends. CDR1 and CDR2 (germline): MNHNY, SVGAGI (reference sequence). The CDR3 is 15 amino acids. CDR3 amino acids: CASSPTGFPNQPQHF. CDR3 nucleotide sequence: TGTGCCAGCAGCCCGACAGGATTCCCCAATCAGCCCCAGCATTTT.

V gene TRBV11-3 combines with J gene TRBJ2-1; TRBD1 aligns across 7 bases. The CDR3 sequence is 14 residues long. The V segment lost 4 bases and the J segment 6 bases; nucleotides outside the gene matches: 6. Germline loops: CDR1 SGHNT, CDR2 YENEEA. This CDR3 is CASSSRTGTNEQFF. The CDR3 DNA is TGTGCCAGCAGCTCAAGGACAGGAACCAATGAGCAGTTCTTC. The full variable domain, its missing parts supplied by reference TRBV11-3 and TRBJ2-1, is EAGVVQSPRYKIIEKKQPVAFWCNPISGHNTLYWYLQNLGQGPELLIRYENEEAVDDSQLPKDRFSAERLKGVDSTLKIQPAELGDSAVYLCASSSRTGTNEQFFGPGTRLTVL.

In this sample, this clonotype turned up many times. The chain employs TRBV6-5 and TRBJ1-5, with 9 bases identical to TRBD1. Germline loops: CDR1 MNHEY, CDR2 SVGAGI. With 5 bases clipped from V and 5 bases from J, the junction kept 7 bases outside the gene matches. This CDR3 has 15 amino acids. CDR3: CASSRTGGADQPQHF. For the CDR3, the DNA is TGTGCCAGCAGTAGAACAGGGGGCGCCGATCAGCCCCAGCATTTT.

This clonotype has more than one count but fewer than ten. V gene TRBV4-3 combines with J gene TRBJ2-2; D is ambiguous. The CDR3 length is 14 residues. V shed 2 bases and J shed 0 bases, with 4 bases lying between them. The germline V gene has CDR1 LGHNA and CDR2 YSLEER. The CDR3 sequence is CASSQLSNTGELFF. The CDR3 coding sequence is TGCGCCAGCAGCCAACTGTCGAACACCGGGGAGCTGTTTTTT.